One sample yielded the 5 T cell receptor beta chains listed below, sequenced in a study of technical replicates of blood from a handful of donors. Only in-frame clones appear in the TCRdb table, and some are missing; sequencing was by immunoSEQ multiplex PCR. The sample has around 79,000 clones; around 94% are singletons. Sequencing was done on a sample of T cells isolated from PBMCs. Every receptor here comes from a human donor in good health.

This sequence joins TRBV5-8 and TRBJ2-7; 7 bases fit TRBD1. The V and J ends lost 5 bases and 1 base, in that order; junction bases with no gene match: 9. Germline assignment: CDR1 SGHTS and CDR2 YDEGEE. The CDR3 spans 15 residues. CDR3 sequence: CASSYRGTISYEQYF. CDR3 coding DNA: TGTGCCAGCAGTTACAGGGGTACAATTTCCTACGAGCAGTACTTC.

The chain joins TRBV30 to TRBJ1-1; possible D gene TRBD1, 5 bases. The CDR3 sequence is 13 residues long. V was clipped by 4 bases and J by 0 bases, with 9 bases between them. The V gene's germline CDR1 is GTSNPN and CDR2 SVGIG (reference sequence). The CDR3 region has the DNA TGTGCCTGGACTCCAGGGATGAACACTGAAGCTTTCTTT. It codes for CAWTPGMNTEAFF.

V is TRBV9 and J is TRBJ2-5, with 11 bases identical to TRBD1. The CDR3 runs to 15 residues. Germline V lookup: CDR1 SGDLS, CDR2 YYNGEE. Trimming cost V 1 base and J 3 bases; bases outside gene matches: 2. In DNA form, the CDR3 reads TGTGCCAGCAGCGTAATGGGACAGGGGGAAGAGACCCAGTACTTC. This gives the protein CASSVMGQGEETQYF.

The chain joins TRBV7-3 to TRBJ2-6; D possibly corresponds to TRBD1 (5 bases). This CDR3 contains 17 residues. Germline V lookup: CDR1 SGHTA, CDR2 FQGTGA. Trimming took off 5 bases at V and 4 bases at J, with 18 bases between the two ends. The CDR3 is CASSERVSGAGANVLTF. In DNA, the CDR3 is TGTGCCAGCAGCGAAAGGGTTTCTGGGGCCGGGGCCAACGTCCTGACTTTC.

The genes are TRBV10-2 and TRBJ1-4; possible D gene TRBD1, 6 bases. CDR3 length: 14 residues. The V gene's germline CDR1 is WSHSY and CDR2 SAAADI. V was clipped by 2 bases and J by 8 bases, with 12 bases between them. CDR3 sequence reads: CASSETGNGEKLFF. CDR3 nucleotide sequence: TGCGCCAGCAGTGAGACAGGGAATGGCGAAAAACTGTTTTTT.